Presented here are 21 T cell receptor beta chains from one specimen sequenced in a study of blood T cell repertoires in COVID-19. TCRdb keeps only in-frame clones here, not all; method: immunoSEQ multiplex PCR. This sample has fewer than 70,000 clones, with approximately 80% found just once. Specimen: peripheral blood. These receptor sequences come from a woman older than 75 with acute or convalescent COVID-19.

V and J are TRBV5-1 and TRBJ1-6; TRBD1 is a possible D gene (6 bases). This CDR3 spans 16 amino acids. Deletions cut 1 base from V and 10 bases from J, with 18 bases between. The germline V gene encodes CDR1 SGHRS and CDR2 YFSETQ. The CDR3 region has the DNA TGCGCCAGCAGCTTGACTTTGGGGGGGCAGGGCTCACCCCTCCACTTT. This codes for CASSLTLGGQGSPLHF. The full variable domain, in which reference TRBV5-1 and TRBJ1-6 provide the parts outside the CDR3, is KAGVTQTPRYLIKTRGQQVTLSCSPISGHRSVSWYQQTPGQGLQFLFEYFSETQRNKGNFPGRFSGRQFSNSRSEMNVSTLELGDSALYLCASSLTLGGQGSPLHFGNGTRLTVT.

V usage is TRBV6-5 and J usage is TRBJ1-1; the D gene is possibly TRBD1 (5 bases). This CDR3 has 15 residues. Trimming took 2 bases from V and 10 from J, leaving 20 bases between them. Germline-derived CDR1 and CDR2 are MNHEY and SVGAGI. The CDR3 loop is CASSYTSGGALRAFF. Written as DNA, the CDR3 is TGTGCCAGCAGTTACACTTCAGGAGGGGCCCTGAGAGCTTTCTTT.

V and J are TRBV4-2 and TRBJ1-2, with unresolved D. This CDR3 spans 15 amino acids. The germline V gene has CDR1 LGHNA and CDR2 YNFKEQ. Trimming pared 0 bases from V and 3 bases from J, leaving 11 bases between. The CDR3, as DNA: TGTGCCAGCAGCCAAGATGAGGGCAGCTACTATGGCTACACCTTC. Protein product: CASSQDEGSYYGYTF.

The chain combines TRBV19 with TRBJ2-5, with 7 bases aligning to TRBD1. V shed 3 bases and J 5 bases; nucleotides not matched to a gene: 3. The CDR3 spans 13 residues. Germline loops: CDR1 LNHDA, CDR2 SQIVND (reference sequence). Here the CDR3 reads CASSIRGRETQYF. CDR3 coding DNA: TGTGCCAGTAGTATTAGGGGGCGGGAGACCCAGTACTTC.

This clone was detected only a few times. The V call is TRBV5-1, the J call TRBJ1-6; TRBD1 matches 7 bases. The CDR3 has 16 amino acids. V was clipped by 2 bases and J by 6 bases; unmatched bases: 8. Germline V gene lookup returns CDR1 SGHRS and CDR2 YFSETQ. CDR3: CASSFYGTDTNSPLHF. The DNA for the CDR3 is TGCGCCAGCAGCTTTTACGGGACAGATACTAATTCACCCCTCCACTTT.

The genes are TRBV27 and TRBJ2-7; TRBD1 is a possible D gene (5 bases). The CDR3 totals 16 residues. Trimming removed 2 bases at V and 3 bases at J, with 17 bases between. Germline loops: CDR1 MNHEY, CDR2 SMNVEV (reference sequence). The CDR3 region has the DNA TGTGCCAGCAGTTTACCCAAGGACACGGCGTACTACGAGCAGTACTTC. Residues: CASSLPKDTAYYEQYF.

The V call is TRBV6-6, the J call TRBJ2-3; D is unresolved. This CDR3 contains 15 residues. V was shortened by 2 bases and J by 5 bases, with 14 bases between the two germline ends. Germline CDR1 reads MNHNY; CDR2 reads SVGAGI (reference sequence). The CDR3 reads CASSYEELRKDTQYF. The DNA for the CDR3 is TGTGCCAGCAGTTACGAGGAGTTGCGGAAAGATACGCAGTATTTT.

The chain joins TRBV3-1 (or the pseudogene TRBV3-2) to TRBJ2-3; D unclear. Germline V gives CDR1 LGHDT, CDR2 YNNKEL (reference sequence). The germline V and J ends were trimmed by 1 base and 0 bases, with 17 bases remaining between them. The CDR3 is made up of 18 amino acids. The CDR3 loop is CASSQALVRPHSTDTQYF. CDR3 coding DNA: TGTGCCAGCAGCCAAGCGCTAGTCCGGCCCCATAGCACAGATACGCAGTATTTT.

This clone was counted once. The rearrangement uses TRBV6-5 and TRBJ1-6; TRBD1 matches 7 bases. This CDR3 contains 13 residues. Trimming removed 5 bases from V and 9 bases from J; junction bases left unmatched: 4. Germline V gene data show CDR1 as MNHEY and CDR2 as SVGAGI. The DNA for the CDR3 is TGTGCCAGCAGTCCAACAGGGGTTTCACCCCTCCACTTT. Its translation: CASSPTGVSPLHF.

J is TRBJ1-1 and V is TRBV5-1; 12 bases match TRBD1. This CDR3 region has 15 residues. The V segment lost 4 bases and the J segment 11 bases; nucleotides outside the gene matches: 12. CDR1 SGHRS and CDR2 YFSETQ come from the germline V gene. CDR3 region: CASSVGQGAISVAFF. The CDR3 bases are TGCGCCAGCAGCGTGGGACAGGGGGCGATCTCTGTGGCTTTCTTT.

DNA for the CDR3: TGTGCCAGCAGCTTAGATAGCGGTGAAGCTTTCTTT. This encodes CASSLDSGEAFF. The rearrangement links TRBV11-2 to TRBJ1-1; D is unresolved. The CDR3 runs 12 residues. Trimming removed 0 bases at V and 7 bases at J, with 6 bases between. The V gene's germline CDR1 is SGHAT and CDR2 FQNNGV.

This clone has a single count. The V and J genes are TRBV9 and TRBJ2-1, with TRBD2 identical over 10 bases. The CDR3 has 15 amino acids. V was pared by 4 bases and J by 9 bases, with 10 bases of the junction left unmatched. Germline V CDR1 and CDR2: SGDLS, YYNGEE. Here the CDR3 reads CASSKRAGGPGEQFF. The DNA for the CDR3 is TGTGCCAGCAGCAAAAGAGCGGGGGGGCCCGGTGAGCAGTTCTTC.

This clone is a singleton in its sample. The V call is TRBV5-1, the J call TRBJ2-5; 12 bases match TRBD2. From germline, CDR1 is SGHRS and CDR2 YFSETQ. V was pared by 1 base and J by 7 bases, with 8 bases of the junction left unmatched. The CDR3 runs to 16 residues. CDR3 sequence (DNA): TGCGCCAGCAGCTTGTCAGGACTAGCGGGGATAGCGACCCAGTACTTC. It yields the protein CASSLSGLAGIATQYF. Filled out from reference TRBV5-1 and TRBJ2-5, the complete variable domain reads KAGVTQTPRYLIKTRGQQVTLSCSPISGHRSVSWYQQTPGQGLQFLFEYFSETQRNKGNFPGRFSGRQFSNSRSEMNVSTLELGDSALYLCASSLSGLAGIATQYFGPGTRLLVL.

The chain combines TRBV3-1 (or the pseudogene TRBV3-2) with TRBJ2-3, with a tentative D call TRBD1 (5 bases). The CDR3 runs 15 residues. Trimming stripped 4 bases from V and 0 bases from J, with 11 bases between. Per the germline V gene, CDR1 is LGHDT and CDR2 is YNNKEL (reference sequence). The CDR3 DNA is TGTGCCAGCAGCCCACAGGTCCCAAGCACAGATACGCAGTATTTT. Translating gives CASSPQVPSTDTQYF.

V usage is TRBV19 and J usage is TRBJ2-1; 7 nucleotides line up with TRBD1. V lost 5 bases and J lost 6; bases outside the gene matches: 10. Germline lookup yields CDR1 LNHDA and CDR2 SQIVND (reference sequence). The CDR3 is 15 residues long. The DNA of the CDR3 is TGTGCCAGTAGTGCAGCGAGGGACAGAGGCAATGAGCAGTTCTTC. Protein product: CASSAARDRGNEQFF.

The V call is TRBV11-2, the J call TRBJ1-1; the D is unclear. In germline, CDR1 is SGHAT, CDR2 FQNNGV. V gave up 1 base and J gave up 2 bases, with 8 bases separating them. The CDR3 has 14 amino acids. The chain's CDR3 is CASSLVVTNTEAFF. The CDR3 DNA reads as TGTGCCAGCAGCTTAGTGGTGACAAACACTGAAGCTTTCTTT. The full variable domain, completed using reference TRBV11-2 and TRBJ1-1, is EAGVAQSPRYKIIEKRQSVAFWCNPISGHATLYWYQQILGQGPKLLIQFQNNGVVDDSQLPKDRFSAERLKGVDSTLKIQPAKLEDSAVYLCASSLVVTNTEAFFGQGTRLTVV.

The CDR3 region is CASSHQDTVYNEQFF. CDR3 sequence (DNA): TGTGCCAGCTCACACCAAGACACGGTCTACAATGAGCAGTTCTTC. The J gene is TRBJ2-1, the V gene TRBV18; D is unresolved. The CDR3 runs 15 residues. CDR1 and CDR2 (germline): KGHSH, LQKENI. With 4 bases removed from V and 3 bases from J, the gap between germline ends came to 13 bases.

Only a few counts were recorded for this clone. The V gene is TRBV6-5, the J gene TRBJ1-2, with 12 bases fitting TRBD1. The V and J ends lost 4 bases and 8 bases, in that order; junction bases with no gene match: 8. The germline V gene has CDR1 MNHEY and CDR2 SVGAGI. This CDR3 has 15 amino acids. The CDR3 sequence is CASSLGQGATGGYTF. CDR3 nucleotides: TGTGCCAGCAGTTTGGGACAGGGGGCGACTGGAGGCTACACCTTC.

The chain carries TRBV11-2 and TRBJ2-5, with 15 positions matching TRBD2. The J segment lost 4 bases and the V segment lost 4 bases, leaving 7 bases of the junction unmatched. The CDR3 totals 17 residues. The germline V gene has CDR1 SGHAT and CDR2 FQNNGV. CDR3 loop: CASSSLWTSGGAETQYF. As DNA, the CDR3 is TGTGCCAGCAGCTCCCTCTGGACTAGCGGGGGGGCAGAGACCCAGTACTTC.

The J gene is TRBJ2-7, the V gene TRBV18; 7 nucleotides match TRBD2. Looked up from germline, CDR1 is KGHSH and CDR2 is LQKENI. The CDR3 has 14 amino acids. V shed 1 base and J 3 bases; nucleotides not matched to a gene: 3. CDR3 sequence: CASSPRGGDYEQYF. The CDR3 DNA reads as TGTGCCAGCTCACCACGTGGGGGGGACTACGAGCAGTACTTC. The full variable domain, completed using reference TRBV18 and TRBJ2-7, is NAGVMQNPRHLVRRRGQEARLRCSPMKGHSHVYWYRQLPEEGLKFMVYLQKENIIDESGMPKERFSAEFPKEGPSILRIQQVVRGDSAAYFCASSPRGGDYEQYFGPGTRLTVT.

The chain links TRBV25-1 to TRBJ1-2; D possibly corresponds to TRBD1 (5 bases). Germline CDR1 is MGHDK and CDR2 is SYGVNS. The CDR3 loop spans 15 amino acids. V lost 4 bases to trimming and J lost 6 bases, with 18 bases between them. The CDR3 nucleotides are TGTGCCAGCAGTGGACCGGGACTGATAAACCATGGCTACACCTTC. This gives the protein CASSGPGLINHGYTF.